These T cell receptor beta chains were read from a single sample in a study of fetal regulatory T cell absence and autoimmunity. The data were produced by immunoSEQ multiplex PCR, yet TCRdb's version contains in-frame clones alone and is incomplete. The sample yields around 100,000 clones, 55% to 75% seen once. The sample comprised pancreas tissue. These receptors were taken from a male donor with IPEX syndrome. Each CDR3 is given with its conserved first and last residue. A D gene is named only where the DNA matches it firmly. The size entry is marked missing in some rows and otherwise reads once, few, many or a size class.

d_call: -
v_call: TRBV7-6
j_call: TRBJ2-1
cdr3_length: 13
clone_size: once
cdr3_nt: TGTGCCAGCAGCTTAGGATCGAACAATGAGCAGTTCTTC
cdr3_aa: CASSLGSNNEQFF

d_call: -
v_call: TRBV12-2
j_call: TRBJ1-5
cdr3_length: 17
clone_size: -
cdr3_nt: TGTGCAAGTCGCTTAGCTTCCCGGGGGCGTAGCAATCAGCCCCAGCATTTT
cdr3_aa: CASRLASRGRSNQPQHF

d_call: TRBD1
v_call: TRBV2
j_call: TRBJ1-4
cdr3_length: 14
clone_size: -
cdr3_nt: TGTGCCAGCAGTGCGGACAGGGGGAGGGAAAAACTGTTTTTT
cdr3_aa: CASSADRGREKLFF

d_call: TRBD1
v_call: TRBV9
j_call: TRBJ2-5
cdr3_length: 14
clone_size: -
cdr3_nt: TGTGCCAGCAGCGTCGGACAGGAGCAAGAGACCCAGTACTTC
cdr3_aa: CASSVGQEQETQYF

d_call: TRBD2
v_call: TRBV4-1
j_call: TRBJ2-1
cdr3_length: 18
clone_size: -
cdr3_nt: TGCGCCAGCAGCCAAGGTTCTCTAGCGGGAGGATCCTACAATGAGCAGTTCTTC
cdr3_aa: CASSQGSLAGGSYNEQFF

d_call: -
v_call: TRBV30
j_call: TRBJ2-3
cdr3_length: 12
clone_size: once
cdr3_nt: TGTGCCTGGACAGCCAGCACAGATACGCAGTATTTT
cdr3_aa: CAWTASTDTQYF

d_call: -
v_call: TRBV6-1
j_call: TRBJ1-3
cdr3_length: 13
clone_size: -
cdr3_nt: TGTGCCAGCAGTGAACTCGGCTGGAACACCATATATTTT
cdr3_aa: CASSELGWNTIYF

d_call: -
v_call: TRBV6-1
j_call: TRBJ2-7
cdr3_length: 14
clone_size: -
cdr3_nt: TGTGCCATCGAAATTGGGGGGCCCTCCTACGAGCAGTACTTC
cdr3_aa: CAIEIGGPSYEQYF

d_call: TRBD2
v_call: TRBV7-2
j_call: TRBJ2-5
cdr3_length: 15
clone_size: -
cdr3_nt: TGTGCCAGCAGGCTTCGACTAGCGGGGTATGAGACCCAGTACTTC
cdr3_aa: CASRLRLAGYETQYF

d_call: TRBD1
v_call: TRBV4-2
j_call: TRBJ1-2
cdr3_length: 15
clone_size: once
cdr3_nt: TGTGCCAGCAGCCTTTGGGACAGGGAAGGTGCGGGCTACACCTTC
cdr3_aa: CASSLWDREGAGYTF

d_call: TRBD2
v_call: TRBV4-1
j_call: TRBJ2-3
cdr3_length: 19
clone_size: once
cdr3_nt: TGCGCCAGCAGCCAACCGCCGGGACTAGCGGGGGGGCTTGTAGATACGCAGTATTTT
cdr3_aa: CASSQPPGLAGGLVDTQYF

d_call: TRBD2
v_call: TRBV4-3
j_call: TRBJ2-7
cdr3_length: 15
clone_size: -
cdr3_nt: TGCGCCAGCAGCCAAGAGAGGCGGGGGTGGTACGAGCAGTACTTC
cdr3_aa: CASSQERRGWYEQYF

d_call: TRBD2
v_call: TRBV15
j_call: TRBJ2-3
cdr3_length: 15
clone_size: -
cdr3_nt: TGTGCCACCAGCAGAGGGACTAGCGGCACAGATACGCAGTATTTT
cdr3_aa: CATSRGTSGTDTQYF

d_call: -
v_call: TRBV4-3
j_call: TRBJ1-6
cdr3_length: 15
clone_size: -
cdr3_nt: TGCGCCAGCAGCCAAGACGGGGGTTATAATTCACCCCTCCACTTT
cdr3_aa: CASSQDGGYNSPLHF

d_call: -
v_call: TRBV4-2
j_call: TRBJ2-1
cdr3_length: 14
clone_size: -
cdr3_nt: TGTGCCAGCAGCCAACGATCGTGGGGGAATGAGCAGTTCTTC
cdr3_aa: CASSQRSWGNEQFF

d_call: TRBD1
v_call: TRBV5-8
j_call: TRBJ2-5
cdr3_length: 15
clone_size: -
cdr3_nt: TGTGCCAGCAGCTTGGCCGGGACAGGGAAGGAGACCCAGTACTTC
cdr3_aa: CASSLAGTGKETQYF

d_call: -
v_call: TRBV7-8
j_call: TRBJ2-5
cdr3_length: 13
clone_size: -
cdr3_nt: TGTGCCAGCAGCTCCGAAGGGGGGGAGACCCAGTACTTC
cdr3_aa: CASSSEGGETQYF

d_call: TRBD1
v_call: TRBV4-1
j_call: TRBJ1-5
cdr3_length: 14
clone_size: few
cdr3_nt: TGCGCCAGCAGCGTAGGGGGCGCGAATCAGCCCCAGCATTTT
cdr3_aa: CASSVGGANQPQHF

d_call: -
v_call: TRBV7-8
j_call: TRBJ1-5
cdr3_length: 14
clone_size: few
cdr3_nt: TGTGCCAGCAGCTTAGACAGGGGCAATCAGCCCCAGCATTTT
cdr3_aa: CASSLDRGNQPQHF

d_call: -
v_call: TRBV9
j_call: TRBJ2-3
cdr3_length: 13
clone_size: -
cdr3_nt: TGTGCCAGCAGCGTAGTTAGCACAGATACGCAGTATTTT
cdr3_aa: CASSVVSTDTQYF

d_call: TRBD2
v_call: TRBV5-1
j_call: TRBJ2-1
cdr3_length: 16
clone_size: -
cdr3_nt: TGCGCCAGCAGCTTGGGGCTAGCGGGGGGCCGTGAGGAGCAGTTCTTC
cdr3_aa: CASSLGLAGGREEQFF

d_call: -
v_call: TRBV27
j_call: TRBJ1-5
cdr3_length: 15
clone_size: -
cdr3_nt: TGTGCCAGCAGTTTATCCCAGGGCGCCAATCAGCCCCAGCATTTT
cdr3_aa: CASSLSQGANQPQHF

d_call: -
v_call: TRBV19
j_call: TRBJ1-5
cdr3_length: 14
clone_size: few
cdr3_nt: TGTGCCAGTAGTTCCAGAGGGAACGGTCAGCCCCAGCATTTT
cdr3_aa: CASSSRGNGQPQHF

d_call: TRBD2
v_call: TRBV15
j_call: TRBJ2-6
cdr3_length: 21
clone_size: -
cdr3_nt: TGTGCCACCAGCGGAGTAGGGCTAGCGGGAGGGCCAAACTCTGGGGCCAACGTCCTGACTTTC
cdr3_aa: CATSGVGLAGGPNSGANVLTF

d_call: -
v_call: TRBV7-2
j_call: TRBJ2-7
cdr3_length: 13
clone_size: -
cdr3_nt: TGTGCCAGCAGCTTAAAGGCCCAGCACGAGCAGTACTTC
cdr3_aa: CASSLKAQHEQYF

d_call: -
v_call: TRBV25-1
j_call: TRBJ1-1
cdr3_length: 16
clone_size: -
cdr3_nt: TGTGCCAGCAGTGTTTACGCCGGGCGTGTGAACACTGAAGCTTTCTTT
cdr3_aa: CASSVYAGRVNTEAFF

d_call: -
v_call: TRBV2
j_call: TRBJ1-2
cdr3_length: 12
clone_size: few
cdr3_nt: TGTGCCAGCTTGGGACGGATCTATGGCTACACCTTC
cdr3_aa: CASLGRIYGYTF

d_call: -
v_call: TRBV15
j_call: TRBJ2-7
cdr3_length: 14
clone_size: -
cdr3_nt: TGTGCCACCAGCAGACCGGACAATAACTACGAGCAGTACTTC
cdr3_aa: CATSRPDNNYEQYF

d_call: TRBD2
v_call: TRBV13
j_call: TRBJ2-3
cdr3_length: 16
clone_size: -
cdr3_nt: TGTGCCAGCAGCTTAGGCGCGCGCGGGGGAACAGATACGCAGTATTTT
cdr3_aa: CASSLGARGGTDTQYF

d_call: TRBD2
v_call: TRBV4-1
j_call: TRBJ2-4
cdr3_length: 17
clone_size: -
cdr3_nt: TGCGCCAGCAGCCACCCCAGCGGGAGAGATGGGAAAAACATTCAGTACTTC
cdr3_aa: CASSHPSGRDGKNIQYF

d_call: -
v_call: TRBV4-2
j_call: TRBJ2-1
cdr3_length: 14
clone_size: -
cdr3_nt: TGTGCCAGCAGCCAAGGACTAAAATACAATGAGCAGTTCTTC
cdr3_aa: CASSQGLKYNEQFF

d_call: -
v_call: TRBV2
j_call: TRBJ1-2
cdr3_length: 13
clone_size: few
cdr3_nt: TGTGCCAGCAGTGACCCGGGGAACTATGGCTACACCTTC
cdr3_aa: CASSDPGNYGYTF

d_call: TRBD1
v_call: TRBV7-2
j_call: TRBJ1-2
cdr3_length: 13
clone_size: few
cdr3_nt: TGTGCCAGCAGCTTAACAGGGGGCTATGGCTACACCTTC
cdr3_aa: CASSLTGGYGYTF

d_call: TRBD1
v_call: TRBV30
j_call: TRBJ1-4
cdr3_length: 17
clone_size: -
cdr3_nt: TGTGCCTGGAGTGTGGGGGACAGGGTAGGGACTAATGAAAAACTGTTTTTT
cdr3_aa: CAWSVGDRVGTNEKLFF

d_call: -
v_call: TRBV11-2
j_call: TRBJ2-3
cdr3_length: 15
clone_size: -
cdr3_nt: TGTGCCAGCAGCTTAGTGGGGCGGGTCACAGATACGCAGTATTTT
cdr3_aa: CASSLVGRVTDTQYF

d_call: -
v_call: TRBV10-3
j_call: TRBJ2-3
cdr3_length: 17
clone_size: -
cdr3_nt: TGTGCCATCAGTGAGTCGCGGGGCCGTGCTAGCACAGATACGCAGTATTTT
cdr3_aa: CAISESRGRASTDTQYF

d_call: TRBD1
v_call: TRBV10-3
j_call: TRBJ1-1
cdr3_length: 14
clone_size: -
cdr3_nt: TGTGCCATCAGTGAGTCGAGGGGGCACACTGAAGCTTTCTTT
cdr3_aa: CAISESRGHTEAFF

d_call: -
v_call: TRBV27
j_call: TRBJ2-1
cdr3_length: 14
clone_size: few
cdr3_nt: TGTGCCAGCAGTTTACAGGGCAATCCCAATGAGCAGTTCTTC
cdr3_aa: CASSLQGNPNEQFF

d_call: TRBD1
v_call: TRBV6-5
j_call: TRBJ2-7
cdr3_length: 13
clone_size: -
cdr3_nt: TGTGCCAGCGCCCGGGACAGGGCCTACGAGCAGTACTTC
cdr3_aa: CASARDRAYEQYF

d_call: TRBD1
v_call: TRBV11-3
j_call: TRBJ2-7
cdr3_length: 13
clone_size: many
cdr3_nt: TGTGCCAGCAGCTTACAGGGGGCCTACGAGCAGTACTTC
cdr3_aa: CASSLQGAYEQYF

d_call: TRBD2
v_call: TRBV14
j_call: TRBJ2-1
cdr3_length: 16
clone_size: -
cdr3_nt: TGTGCCAGCAGCCATATGGGACTAGCCGCCTACAATGAGCAGTTCTTC
cdr3_aa: CASSHMGLAAYNEQFF

d_call: -
v_call: TRBV19
j_call: TRBJ1-5
cdr3_length: 15
clone_size: -
cdr3_nt: TGTGCCAGTAGTATAGGAGGCCAGCCCCGAACGCCCCAGCATTTT
cdr3_aa: CASSIGGQPRTPQHF

d_call: -
v_call: TRBV19
j_call: TRBJ2-7
cdr3_length: 13
clone_size: -
cdr3_nt: TGTGCCAGTAGTATGGACAACTCCTACGAGCAGTACTTC
cdr3_aa: CASSMDNSYEQYF

d_call: -
v_call: TRBV12-2
j_call: TRBJ2-5
cdr3_length: 17
clone_size: -
cdr3_nt: TGTGCAAGTCGCTTACCATTAGCGGGGCTACTCCAAGAGACCCAGTACTTC
cdr3_aa: CASRLPLAGLLQETQYF

d_call: -
v_call: TRBV7-9
j_call: TRBJ2-7
cdr3_length: 13
clone_size: -
cdr3_nt: TGTGCCAGCAGCTTAGCCAGGCCCTACGAGCAGTACTTC
cdr3_aa: CASSLARPYEQYF

d_call: TRBD1
v_call: TRBV27
j_call: TRBJ1-1
cdr3_length: 12
clone_size: -
cdr3_nt: TGTGCCAGCAGTGGACAGGGAGAGGGAGCTTTCTTT
cdr3_aa: CASSGQGEGAFF

d_call: -
v_call: TRBV29-1
j_call: TRBJ1-2
cdr3_length: 13
clone_size: -
cdr3_nt: TGCAGCGTTGAAGAACAGGTTAACTATGGCTACACCTTC
cdr3_aa: CSVEEQVNYGYTF

d_call: -
v_call: TRBV27
j_call: TRBJ1-4
cdr3_length: 14
clone_size: -
cdr3_nt: TGTGCCAGCTCCCTTGGGGACTTTAATGAAAAACTGTTTTTT
cdr3_aa: CASSLGDFNEKLFF

d_call: -
v_call: TRBV6-5
j_call: TRBJ2-7
cdr3_length: 14
clone_size: -
cdr3_nt: TGTGCCAGCAGTTATAGGGTGATACCCTACGAGCAGTACTTC
cdr3_aa: CASSYRVIPYEQYF

d_call: -
v_call: TRBV6-1
j_call: TRBJ1-3
cdr3_length: 15
clone_size: -
cdr3_nt: TGTGCCAGCAGTGTCGACGGGAGCTCTGGAAACACCATATATTTT
cdr3_aa: CASSVDGSSGNTIYF

d_call: -
v_call: TRBV9
j_call: TRBJ1-2
cdr3_length: 14
clone_size: once
cdr3_nt: TGTGCCAGCAGCGTAGCTACGGGCGGTCAGGGCTACACCTTC
cdr3_aa: CASSVATGGQGYTF

d_call: -
v_call: TRBV14
j_call: TRBJ1-4
cdr3_length: 15
clone_size: -
cdr3_nt: TGTGCCAGCAGCCTCTTTACGGCATCTAATGAAAAACTGTTTTTT
cdr3_aa: CASSLFTASNEKLFF

d_call: TRBD1
v_call: TRBV10-3
j_call: TRBJ2-3
cdr3_length: 14
clone_size: -
cdr3_nt: TGTGCCATCAGAGGGGGCCGATTTTCAGATACGCAGTATTTT
cdr3_aa: CAIRGGRFSDTQYF

d_call: -
v_call: TRBV5-1
j_call: TRBJ1-1
cdr3_length: 13
clone_size: -
cdr3_nt: TGCGCCAGCTCTTTGCAGCCCAACACTGAAGCTTTCTTT
cdr3_aa: CASSLQPNTEAFF

d_call: -
v_call: TRBV11-2
j_call: TRBJ2-1
cdr3_length: 13
clone_size: once
cdr3_nt: TGTGCCAGCAGCCTCAGCTTACGGGATGAGCAGTTCTTC
cdr3_aa: CASSLSLRDEQFF